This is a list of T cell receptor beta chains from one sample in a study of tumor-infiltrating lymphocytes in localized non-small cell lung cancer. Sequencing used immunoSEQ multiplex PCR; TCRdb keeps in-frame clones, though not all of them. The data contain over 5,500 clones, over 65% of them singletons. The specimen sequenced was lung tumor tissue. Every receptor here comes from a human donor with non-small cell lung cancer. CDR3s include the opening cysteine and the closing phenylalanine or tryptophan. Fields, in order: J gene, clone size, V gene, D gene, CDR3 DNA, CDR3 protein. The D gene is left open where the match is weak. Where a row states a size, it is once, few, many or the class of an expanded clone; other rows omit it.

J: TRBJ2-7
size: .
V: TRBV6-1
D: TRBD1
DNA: TGTGCCAGCAGTGCCCGGACAGGGAGTGGGGTCTGGCAGTACTTC
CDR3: CASSARTGSGVWQYF

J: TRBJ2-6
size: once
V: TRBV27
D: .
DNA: TGTGCCAGCACCTCCCGACTGGTGAGACAGAACTCTGGGGCCAACGTCCTGACTTTC
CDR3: CASTSRLVRQNSGANVLTF

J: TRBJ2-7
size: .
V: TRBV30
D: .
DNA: TGTGCCTGGAGTCTACTTGGGGTCGAGCAGTACTTC
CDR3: CAWSLLGVEQYF

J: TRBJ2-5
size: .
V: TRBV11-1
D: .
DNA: TGTGCCAGCAGCCCACACTCCGGAACAGGGCAAGAGACCCAGTACTTC
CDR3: CASSPHSGTGQETQYF

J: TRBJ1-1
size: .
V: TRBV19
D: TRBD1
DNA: TGTGCCAGTAGAGGACAGGGAGCATCTGAAGCTTTCTTT
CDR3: CASRGQGASEAFF

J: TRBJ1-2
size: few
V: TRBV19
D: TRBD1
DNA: TGTGCCAGTAGAGACCGGGACAGGCCTTCTGGCTACACCTTC
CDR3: CASRDRDRPSGYTF

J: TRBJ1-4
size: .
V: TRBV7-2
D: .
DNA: TGTGCCAGCAGCCTGAGCTCAACTAATGAAAAACTGTTTTTT
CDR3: CASSLSSTNEKLFF

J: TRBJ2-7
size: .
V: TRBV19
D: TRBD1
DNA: TGTGCCAGTAGTGTGTCGACAGGGGGACTCTACGAGCAGTACTTC
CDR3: CASSVSTGGLYEQYF

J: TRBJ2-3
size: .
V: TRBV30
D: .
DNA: TGTGCCTGGGGCCCGGGACTCCCAAACACAGATACGCAGTATTTT
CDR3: CAWGPGLPNTDTQYF

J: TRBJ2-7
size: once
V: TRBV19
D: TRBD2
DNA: TGTGCCAGTACTTCCGGAGGACTAGTGCGACCGGAAGAGCAGTACTTC
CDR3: CASTSGGLVRPEEQYF

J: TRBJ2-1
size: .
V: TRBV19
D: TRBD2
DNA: TGTGCCACCACAGACCGGGAGGAGTTACCCTACAATGAGCAGTTCTTC
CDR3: CATTDREELPYNEQFF

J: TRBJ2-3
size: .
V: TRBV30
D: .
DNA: TGTGCCTGGTCTAGGGGGGGGCTAACAGATACGCAGTATTTT
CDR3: CAWSRGGLTDTQYF

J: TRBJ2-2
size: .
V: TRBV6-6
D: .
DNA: TGTGCCAGCAGTCTGGGACTCGCGAACACCGGGGAGCTGTTTTTT
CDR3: CASSLGLANTGELFF

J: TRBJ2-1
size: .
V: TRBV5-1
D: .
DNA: TGCGCCAGCAGCTCAGACAGTTACAATGAGCAGTTCTTC
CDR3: CASSSDSYNEQFF

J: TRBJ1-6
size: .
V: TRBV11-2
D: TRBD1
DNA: TGTGCCAGCAGCTCGGGACAGGGCGGCCCTTCTTATAATTCACCCCTCCACTTT
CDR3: CASSSGQGGPSYNSPLHF

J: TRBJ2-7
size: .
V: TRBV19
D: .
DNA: TGTGCCAGTAGTATCGGCGGGGCAGGGACCTACGAGCAGTACTTC
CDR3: CASSIGGAGTYEQYF

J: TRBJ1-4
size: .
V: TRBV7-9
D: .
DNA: TGTGCCAGCAGACCGGGGGGGGCTTATGAAAAACTGTTTTTT
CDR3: CASRPGGAYEKLFF

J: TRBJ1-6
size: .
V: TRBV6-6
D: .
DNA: TGTGCCAGCAGTTACAGGGACGCCGAGAGTTCACCCCTCCACTTT
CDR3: CASSYRDAESSPLHF

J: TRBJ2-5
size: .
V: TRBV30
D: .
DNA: TGTGCCTTACGTGGGGGGCGCGGAGAGACCCAGTACTTC
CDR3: CALRGGRGETQYF

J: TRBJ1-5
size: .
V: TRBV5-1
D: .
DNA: TGCGCCAGCAGCTTAGCGGGGTTCGGACAGCCCCAGCATTTT
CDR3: CASSLAGFGQPQHF

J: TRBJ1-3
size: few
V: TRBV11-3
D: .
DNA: TGTGCCAGCAGCTTTTTATCATTCTCTGGAAACACCATATATTTT
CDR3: CASSFLSFSGNTIYF

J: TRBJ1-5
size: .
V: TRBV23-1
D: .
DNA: TGCGCCAGCAAGCCCGACCCGCATTTT
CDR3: CASKPDPHF

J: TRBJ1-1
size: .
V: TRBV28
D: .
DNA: TGTGCCAGCAGGGAGACCTCGAGCGGGAACACTAAAGCTTTCTTT
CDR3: CASRETSSGNTKAFF

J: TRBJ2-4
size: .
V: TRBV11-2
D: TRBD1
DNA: TGTGCCAGCAGCGAAGGACAGGGTATGTCTCAGTACTTC
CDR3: CASSEGQGMSQYF

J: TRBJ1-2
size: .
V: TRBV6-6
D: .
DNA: TGTGCCAGCAGTTACTCGACCAGGCCCCCGTACACCTTC
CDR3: CASSYSTRPPYTF

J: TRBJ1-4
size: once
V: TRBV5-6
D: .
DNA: TGTGCCAGCAGCAATATAGGGGCCGAGGAAAAACTGTTTTTT
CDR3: CASSNIGAEEKLFF

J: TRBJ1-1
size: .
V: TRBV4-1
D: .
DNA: TGCGCCAGCAGCCAAGGGCGGGGAATGAACACTGAAGCTTTCTTT
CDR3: CASSQGRGMNTEAFF

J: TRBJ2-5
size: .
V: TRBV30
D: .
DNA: TGTGCCTGGAGTCCAGGGGGAGGGGAGACCCAGTACTTC
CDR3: CAWSPGGGETQYF

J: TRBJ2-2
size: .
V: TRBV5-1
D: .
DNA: TGCGCCAGCAGCTTGGGGATCACCTCGAACACCGGGGAGCTGTTTTTT
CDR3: CASSLGITSNTGELFF

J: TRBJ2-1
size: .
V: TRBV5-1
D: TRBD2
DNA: TGCGCCAGCCAACACAGGACTAGCGGGAGTGGCAATGAGCAGTTCTTC
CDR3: CASQHRTSGSGNEQFF

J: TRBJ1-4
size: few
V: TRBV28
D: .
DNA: TGTGCCAGCACCCTCTGGGGGGAAGGAGGAAAACTGTTTTTT
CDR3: CASTLWGEGGKLFF

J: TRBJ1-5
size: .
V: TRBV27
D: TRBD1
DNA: TGTGCCAGCAGTCCAATTTACCCGGGACAGGGGCCAGGACCGAATCAGCCCCAGCATTTT
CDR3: CASSPIYPGQGPGPNQPQHF

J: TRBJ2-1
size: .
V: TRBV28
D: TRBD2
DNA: TGTGCCAGCAGTTTGTGGAGTGGCACCTTCTCTAGCGGGGGTAAGAATGAGCAGTTCTTC
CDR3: CASSLWSGTFSSGGKNEQFF

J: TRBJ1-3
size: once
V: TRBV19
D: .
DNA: TGTGCCAGTAGTATCGGATCAAGCTCTGGAAACACCATATATTTT
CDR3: CASSIGSSSGNTIYF

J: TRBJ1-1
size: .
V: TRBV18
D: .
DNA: TGTGCCAGCTCACCAGGGGATGTAATTAAGAACACTGAAGCTTTCTTT
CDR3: CASSPGDVIKNTEAFF

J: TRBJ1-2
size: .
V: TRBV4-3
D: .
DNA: TGCGCCAGCAGCCAAGATGCCCCCCCCTCCCTGGTAGGCTACACCTTC
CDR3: CASSQDAPPSLVGYTF

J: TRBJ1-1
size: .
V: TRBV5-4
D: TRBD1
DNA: TGTGCCAGCAGTCTCTTGGGACAGCGGAACACTGAAGCTTTCTTT
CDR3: CASSLLGQRNTEAFF

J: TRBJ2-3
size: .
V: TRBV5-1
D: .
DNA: TGCGCCAGCAGCTTCGGGGGACAGCGCACAGATACGCAGTATTTT
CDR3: CASSFGGQRTDTQYF

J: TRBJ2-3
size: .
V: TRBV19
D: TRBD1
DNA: TGTGCCAGTAGTATGGGACAGGGCGGAGATACGCAGTATTTT
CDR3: CASSMGQGGDTQYF

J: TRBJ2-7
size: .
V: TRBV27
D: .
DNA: TGTGCCAGCAGTTCAGGGGGGACTCTGCGAGAGCAGTACTTC
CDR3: CASSSGGTLREQYF

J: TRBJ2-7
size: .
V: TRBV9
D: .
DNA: TGTGCCAGCAGCCCGCGGGACTTAATCTACGAGCAGTACTTC
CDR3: CASSPRDLIYEQYF

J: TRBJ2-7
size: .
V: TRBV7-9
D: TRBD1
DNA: TGTGCCAGCAGCCTAGGTATCTCAGGGGGCGAGCAGTACTTC
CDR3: CASSLGISGGEQYF

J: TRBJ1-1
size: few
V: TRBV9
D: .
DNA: TGTGCCAGCAGCGTGGGCAGCCTGGGGAACACTGAAGCTTTCTTT
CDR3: CASSVGSLGNTEAFF

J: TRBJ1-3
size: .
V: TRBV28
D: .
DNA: TGTGCCAGCAGTTCCCGGACGGGAGGAAACACCATATATTTT
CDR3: CASSSRTGGNTIYF

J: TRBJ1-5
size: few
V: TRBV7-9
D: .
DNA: TGTGCCAGCAGCAGCTGGGGCGAAGGGAATCAGCCCCAGCATTTT
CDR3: CASSSWGEGNQPQHF

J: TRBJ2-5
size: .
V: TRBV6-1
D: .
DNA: TGTGCCAGCAGTCCTCCAAGCGAGGAGACCCAGTACTTC
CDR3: CASSPPSEETQYF

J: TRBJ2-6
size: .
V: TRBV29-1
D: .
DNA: TGCAGCGGGACCCAGAAGGAACCAGGGGAATGGGGGGCCAACGTCCTGACTTTC
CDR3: CSGTQKEPGEWGANVLTF

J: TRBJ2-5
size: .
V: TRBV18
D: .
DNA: TGTGCCAGCTCACCATCCCAAGAGACCCAGTACTTC
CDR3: CASSPSQETQYF

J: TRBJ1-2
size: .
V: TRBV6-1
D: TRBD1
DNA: TGTGCCAGCAGTGAAGGGACAGGGTGGGACTATGGCTACACCTTC
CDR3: CASSEGTGWDYGYTF

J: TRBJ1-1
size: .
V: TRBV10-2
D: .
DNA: TGCGCCACCGGGTCGGGGGGCACTGAAGCTTTCTTT
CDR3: CATGSGGTEAFF

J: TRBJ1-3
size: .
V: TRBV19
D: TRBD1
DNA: TGTGCCACCCTAGACAGGGTCCGGCGAAACAACGGAAACACCATATATTTT
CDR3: CATLDRVRRNNGNTIYF

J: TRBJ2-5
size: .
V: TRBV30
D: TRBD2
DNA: TGTGCCTGGAGCGCACTAGCGGGAAAGGAGACCCAGTACTTC
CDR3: CAWSALAGKETQYF

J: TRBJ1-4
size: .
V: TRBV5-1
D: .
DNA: TGCGCCAGCAAGGGAACGACCCAAATTAATGAAAAACTGTTTTTT
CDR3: CASKGTTQINEKLFF

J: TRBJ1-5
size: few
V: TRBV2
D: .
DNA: TGTGCCAGCAGTGAATATTGGGGGCGCTCAAATCAGCCCCAGCATTTT
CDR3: CASSEYWGRSNQPQHF

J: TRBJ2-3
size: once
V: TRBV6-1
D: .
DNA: TGTGCCAGCGCCTGGACAGGCGCGGGGGCAGATACGCAGTATTTT
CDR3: CASAWTGAGADTQYF